The source of this TCR beta chain is a study of cytomegalovirus exposure and HLA in healthy donors. The CDR3 extends over 13 amino acids. Per the germline V gene, CDR1 is GTSNPN and CDR2 is SVGIG (reference sequence). J lost 3 bases, V lost 3 bases, and 4 bases had no gene match. Study-wide results and caveats: The study recorded over 150 TCR beta chains that were cytomegalovirus-associated. CMV serostatus alone was available as immune exposure information.

A remark on this clone: Antigen unknown.

A multiplex PCR was run with 60 Vbeta primers and 13 Jbeta primers. Authors' processing steps: A later analysis tallied 80 million or so unique TCR beta chains, around 10 million of them shared. Profiled with immunoSEQ multiplex PCR; TCRdb holds only in-frame clones, not every one. Clonal size and the V and J genes are those of that table, whereas D and trimming came from the DNA. The sample has about 130,000 clones; around 83% are singletons. The receptor's source is a woman in her forties or fifties in good health and CMV-seropositive. The sample consisted of PBMCs. The chain uses TRBV30 and TRBJ1-1; the match to TRBD1 covers 7 bases. DNA for the CDR3: TGTGCCTGGAGGGCGACAGGGTACACTGAAGCTTTCTTT. The encoded protein is CAWRATGYTEAFF.